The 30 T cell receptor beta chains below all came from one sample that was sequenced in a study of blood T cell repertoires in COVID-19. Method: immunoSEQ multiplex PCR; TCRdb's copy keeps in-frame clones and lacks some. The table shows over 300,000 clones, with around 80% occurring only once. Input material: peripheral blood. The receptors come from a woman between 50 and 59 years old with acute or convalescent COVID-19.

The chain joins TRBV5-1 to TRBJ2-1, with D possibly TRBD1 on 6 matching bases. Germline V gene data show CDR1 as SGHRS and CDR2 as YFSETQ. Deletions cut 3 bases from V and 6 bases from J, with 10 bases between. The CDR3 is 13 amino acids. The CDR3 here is CASSSQGFNEQFF. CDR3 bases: TGCGCCAGCAGCTCACAGGGTTTCAATGAGCAGTTCTTC.

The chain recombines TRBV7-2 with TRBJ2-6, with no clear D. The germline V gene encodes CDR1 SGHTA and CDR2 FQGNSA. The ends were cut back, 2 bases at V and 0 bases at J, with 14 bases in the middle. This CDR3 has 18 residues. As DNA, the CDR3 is TGTGCCAGCAGCTTAAAGAGAGGCGAAACCTCTGGGGCCAACGTCCTGACTTTC. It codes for CASSLKRGETSGANVLTF.

The CDR3 sequence is CASSPSRVDTEAFF. The CDR3 nucleotides read TGTGCCAGCTCACCAAGTCGGGTAGACACTGAAGCTTTCTTT. V and J are TRBV18 and TRBJ1-1, with D uncertain. With 2 bases removed from V and 3 bases from J, the gap between germline ends came to 10 bases. Germline V gene lookup returns CDR1 KGHSH and CDR2 LQKENI. This CDR3 contains 14 residues.

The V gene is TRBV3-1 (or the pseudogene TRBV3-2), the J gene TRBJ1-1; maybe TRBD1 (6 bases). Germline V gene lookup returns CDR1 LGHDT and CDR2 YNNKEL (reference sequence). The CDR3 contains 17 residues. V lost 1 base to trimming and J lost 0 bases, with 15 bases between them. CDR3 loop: CASSQATGWAMNTEAFF. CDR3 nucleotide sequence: TGTGCCAGCAGCCAAGCAACAGGGTGGGCGATGAACACTGAAGCTTTCTTT.

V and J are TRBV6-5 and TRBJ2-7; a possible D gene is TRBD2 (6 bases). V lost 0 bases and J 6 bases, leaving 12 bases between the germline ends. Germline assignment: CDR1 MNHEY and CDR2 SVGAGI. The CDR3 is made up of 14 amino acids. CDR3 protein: CASSYSTGVGEQYV. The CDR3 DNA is TGTGCCAGCAGTTACTCTACGGGGGTAGGCGAGCAGTACGTC.

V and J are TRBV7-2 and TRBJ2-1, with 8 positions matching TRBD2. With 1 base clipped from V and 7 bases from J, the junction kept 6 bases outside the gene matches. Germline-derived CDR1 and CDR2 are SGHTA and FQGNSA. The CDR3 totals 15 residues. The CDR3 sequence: CASSLGGGWRNEQFF. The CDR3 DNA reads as TGTGCCAGCAGCTTAGGCGGGGGGTGGCGGAATGAGCAGTTCTTC.

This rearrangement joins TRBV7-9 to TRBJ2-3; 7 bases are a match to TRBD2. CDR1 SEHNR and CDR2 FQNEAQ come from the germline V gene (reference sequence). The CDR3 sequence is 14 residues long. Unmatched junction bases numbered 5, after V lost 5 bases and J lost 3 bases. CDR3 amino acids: CASSPGGWTDTQYF. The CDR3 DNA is TGTGCCAGCAGCCCCGGGGGGTGGACAGATACGCAGTATTTT.

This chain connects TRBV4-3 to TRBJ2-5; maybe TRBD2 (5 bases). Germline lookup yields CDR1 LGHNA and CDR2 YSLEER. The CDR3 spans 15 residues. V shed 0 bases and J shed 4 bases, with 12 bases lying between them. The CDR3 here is CASSQDLGGSETQYF. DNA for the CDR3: TGCGCCAGCAGCCAAGATCTAGGCGGGTCAGAGACCCAGTACTTC.

CDR3 loop: CASSLGRDQPQHF. In nucleotides, the CDR3 is TGTGCCAGCAGCTTGGGGCGGGATCAGCCCCAGCATTTT. The chain employs TRBV5-4 and TRBJ1-5, with D uncertain. CDR1 and CDR2 (germline): SGHNT, YYREEE (reference sequence). The V end was cut by 0 bases, the J end by 5 bases, with 6 bases between. This CDR3 has 13 residues. Looking up the rest from reference TRBV5-4 and TRBJ1-5 gives the full variable domain: ETGVTQSPTHLIKTRGQQVTLRCSSQSGHNTVSWYQQALGQGPQFIFQYYREEENGRGNFPPRFSGLQFPNYSSELNVNALELDDSALYLCASSLGRDQPQHFGDGTRLSIL.

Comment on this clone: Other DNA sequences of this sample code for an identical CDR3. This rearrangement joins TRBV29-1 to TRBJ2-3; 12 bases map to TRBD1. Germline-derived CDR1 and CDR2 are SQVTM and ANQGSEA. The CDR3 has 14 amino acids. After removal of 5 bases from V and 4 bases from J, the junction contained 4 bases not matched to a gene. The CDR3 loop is CSVTGTGGADTQYF. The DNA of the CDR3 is TGCAGCGTTACCGGGACAGGGGGCGCAGATACGCAGTATTTT.

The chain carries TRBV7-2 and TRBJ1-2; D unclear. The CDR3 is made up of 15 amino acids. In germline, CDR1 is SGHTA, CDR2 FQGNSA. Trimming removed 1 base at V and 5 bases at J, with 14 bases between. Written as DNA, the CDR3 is TGTGCCAGCAGCTTAGGGGGAGGGAGCCGATATGGCTACACCTTC. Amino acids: CASSLGGGSRYGYTF.

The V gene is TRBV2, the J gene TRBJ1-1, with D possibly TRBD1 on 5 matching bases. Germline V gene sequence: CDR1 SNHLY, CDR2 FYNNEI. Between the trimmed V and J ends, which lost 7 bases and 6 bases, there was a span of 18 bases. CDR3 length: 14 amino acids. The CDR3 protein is CASTYDSTASEAFF. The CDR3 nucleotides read TGTGCCAGCACTTACGACAGTACGGCCTCTGAAGCTTTCTTT.

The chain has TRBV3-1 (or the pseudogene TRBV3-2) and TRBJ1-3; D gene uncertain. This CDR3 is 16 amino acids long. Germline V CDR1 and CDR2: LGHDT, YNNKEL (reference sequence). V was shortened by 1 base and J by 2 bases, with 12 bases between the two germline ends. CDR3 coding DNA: TGTGCCAGCAGCCAAGGGTATACGGGGACTGGAAACACCATATATTTT. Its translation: CASSQGYTGTGNTIYF.

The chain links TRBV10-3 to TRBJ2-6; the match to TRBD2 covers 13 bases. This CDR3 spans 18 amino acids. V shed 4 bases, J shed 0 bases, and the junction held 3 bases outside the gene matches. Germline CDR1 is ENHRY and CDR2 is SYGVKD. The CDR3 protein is CAISAGLAGPSGANVLTF. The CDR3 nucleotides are TGTGCCATCAGTGCGGGACTAGCGGGACCCTCTGGGGCCAACGTCCTGACTTTC.

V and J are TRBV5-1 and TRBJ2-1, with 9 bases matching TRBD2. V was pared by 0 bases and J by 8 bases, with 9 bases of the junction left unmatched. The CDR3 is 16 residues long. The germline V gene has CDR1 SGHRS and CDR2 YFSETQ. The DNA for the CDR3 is TGCGCCAGCAGCTTGGCGGCTAGCGGGACCTCGGATGAGCAGTTCTTC. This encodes CASSLAASGTSDEQFF.

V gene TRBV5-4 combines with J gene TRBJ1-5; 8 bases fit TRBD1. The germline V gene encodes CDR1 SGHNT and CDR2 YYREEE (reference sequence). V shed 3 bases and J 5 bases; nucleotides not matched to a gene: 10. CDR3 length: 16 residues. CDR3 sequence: CASSSQAGGLDQPQHF. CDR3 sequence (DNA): TGTGCCAGCAGCTCCCAAGCAGGGGGCTTAGATCAGCCCCAGCATTTT.

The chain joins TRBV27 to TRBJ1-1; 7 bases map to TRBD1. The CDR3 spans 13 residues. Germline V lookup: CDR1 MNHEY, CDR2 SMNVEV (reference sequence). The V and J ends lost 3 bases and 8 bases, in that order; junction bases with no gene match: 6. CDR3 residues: CASSFRRGPEAFF. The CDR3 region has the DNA TGTGCCAGCAGTTTCCGTAGGGGGCCGGAAGCTTTCTTT.

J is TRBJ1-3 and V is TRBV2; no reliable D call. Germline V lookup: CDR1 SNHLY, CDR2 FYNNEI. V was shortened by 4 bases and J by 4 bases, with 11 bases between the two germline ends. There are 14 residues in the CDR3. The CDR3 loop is CASSADSGGNTIYF. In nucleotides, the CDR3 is TGTGCCAGCAGTGCGGATTCGGGGGGAAACACCATATATTTT.

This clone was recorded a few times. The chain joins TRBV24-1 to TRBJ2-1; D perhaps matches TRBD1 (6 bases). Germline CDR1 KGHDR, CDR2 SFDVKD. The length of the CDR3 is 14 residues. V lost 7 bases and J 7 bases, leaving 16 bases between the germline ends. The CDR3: CATSQTGKENEQFF. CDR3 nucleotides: TGTGCCACCAGCCAAACAGGGAAGGAGAATGAGCAGTTCTTC.

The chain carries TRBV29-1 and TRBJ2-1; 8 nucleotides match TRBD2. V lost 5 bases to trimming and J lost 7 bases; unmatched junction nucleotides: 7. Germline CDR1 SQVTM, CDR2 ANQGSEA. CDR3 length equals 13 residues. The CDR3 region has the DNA TGCAGCGTTTCCGGGACTAGATGGAATGAGCAGTTCTTC. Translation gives CSVSGTRWNEQFF.

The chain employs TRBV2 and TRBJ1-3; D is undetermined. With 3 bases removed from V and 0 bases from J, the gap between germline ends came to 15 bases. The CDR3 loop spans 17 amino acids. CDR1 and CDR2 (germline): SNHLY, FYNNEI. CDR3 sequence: CASSETPGEFSGNTIYF. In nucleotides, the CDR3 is TGTGCCAGCAGTGAGACCCCCGGGGAATTCTCTGGAAACACCATATATTTT. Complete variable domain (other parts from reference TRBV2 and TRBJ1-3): EPEVTQTPSHQVTQMGQEVILRCVPISNHLYFYWYRQILGQKVEFLVSFYNNEISEKSEIFDDQFSVERPDGSNFTLKIRSTKLEDSAMYFCASSETPGEFSGNTIYFGEGSWLTVV.

CDR3 DNA: TGTGCCATCAGTGAGTCGAATCGTGGAGAGTACCGTCACACAGATACGCAGTATTTT. Its translation: CAISESNRGEYRHTDTQYF. This chain links TRBV10-3 with TRBJ2-3; no definite D call. The CDR3 covers 19 residues. V lost 0 bases, J lost 2 bases, and 21 bases lay in between. The germline CDR1 and CDR2 sequences are ENHRY and SYGVKD.

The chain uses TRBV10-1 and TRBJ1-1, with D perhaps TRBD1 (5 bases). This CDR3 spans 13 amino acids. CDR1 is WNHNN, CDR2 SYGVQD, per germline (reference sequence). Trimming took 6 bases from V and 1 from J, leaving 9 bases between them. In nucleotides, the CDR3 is TGCGCCAGCAGCTTCGACAGGAACACTGAAGCTTTCTTT. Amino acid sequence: CASSFDRNTEAFF.

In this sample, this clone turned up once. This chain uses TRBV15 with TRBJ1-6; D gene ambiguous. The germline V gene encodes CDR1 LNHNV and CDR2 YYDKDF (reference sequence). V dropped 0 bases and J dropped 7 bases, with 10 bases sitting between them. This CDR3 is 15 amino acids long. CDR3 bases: TGTGCCACCAGCAGAGAGATTGGGCAGAATTCACCCCTCCACTTT. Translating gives CATSREIGQNSPLHF.

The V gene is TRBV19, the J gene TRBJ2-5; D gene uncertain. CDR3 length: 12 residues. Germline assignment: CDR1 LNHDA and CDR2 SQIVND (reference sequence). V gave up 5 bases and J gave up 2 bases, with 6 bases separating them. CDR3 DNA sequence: TGTGCCAGTAGTGAGAGTCAAGAGACCCAGTACTTC. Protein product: CASSESQETQYF.

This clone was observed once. The CDR3 DNA reads TGTGCCAGTACCCTGACAGGGGGCGGGAGCACTGAAGCTTTCTTT. It is translated as CASTLTGGGSTEAFF. The chain uses TRBV19 and TRBJ1-1; 10 bases are shared with TRBD1. Germline trimming cut 7 bases from V and 4 bases from J; bases unmatched to any gene: 9. The CDR3 runs to 15 residues. CDR1 and CDR2 from the germline V gene are LNHDA and SQIVND (reference sequence).

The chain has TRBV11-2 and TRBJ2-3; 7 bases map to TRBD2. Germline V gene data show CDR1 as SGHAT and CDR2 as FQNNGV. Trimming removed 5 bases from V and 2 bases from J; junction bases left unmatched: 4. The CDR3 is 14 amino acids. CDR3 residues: CASSLTSVTDTQYF. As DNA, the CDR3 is TGTGCCAGCAGCCTCACTAGCGTCACAGATACGCAGTATTTT. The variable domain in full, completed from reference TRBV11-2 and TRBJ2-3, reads EAGVAQSPRYKIIEKRQSVAFWCNPISGHATLYWYQQILGQGPKLLIQFQNNGVVDDSQLPKDRFSAERLKGVDSTLKIQPAKLEDSAVYLCASSLTSVTDTQYFGPGTRLTVL.

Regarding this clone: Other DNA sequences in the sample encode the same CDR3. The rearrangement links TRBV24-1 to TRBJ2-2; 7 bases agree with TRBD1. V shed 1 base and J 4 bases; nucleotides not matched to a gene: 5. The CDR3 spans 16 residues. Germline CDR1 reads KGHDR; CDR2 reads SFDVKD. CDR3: CATSDFRQGSTGELFF. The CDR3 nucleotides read TGTGCCACCAGTGATTTTCGACAGGGAAGCACCGGGGAGCTGTTTTTT.

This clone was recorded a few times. The CDR3 DNA sequence: TGTGCCAGCAGCACCCTAGCGGGGGGCTCCTACAATGAGCAGTTCTTC. This gives the protein CASSTLAGGSYNEQFF. This rearrangement joins TRBV7-9 to TRBJ2-1; 11 bases are a match to TRBD2. This CDR3 is built from 16 residues. Germline V lookup: CDR1 SEHNR, CDR2 FQNEAQ (reference sequence). V shed 5 bases, J shed 0 bases, and the junction held 3 bases outside the gene matches.

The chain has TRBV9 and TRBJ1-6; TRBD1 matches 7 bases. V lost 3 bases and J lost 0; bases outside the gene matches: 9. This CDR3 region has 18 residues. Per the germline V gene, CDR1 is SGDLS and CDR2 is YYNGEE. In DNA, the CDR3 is TGTGCCAGCAGCGCTCTGACAGGGAAGAGCTCCTATAATTCACCCCTCCACTTT. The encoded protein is CASSALTGKSSYNSPLHF.